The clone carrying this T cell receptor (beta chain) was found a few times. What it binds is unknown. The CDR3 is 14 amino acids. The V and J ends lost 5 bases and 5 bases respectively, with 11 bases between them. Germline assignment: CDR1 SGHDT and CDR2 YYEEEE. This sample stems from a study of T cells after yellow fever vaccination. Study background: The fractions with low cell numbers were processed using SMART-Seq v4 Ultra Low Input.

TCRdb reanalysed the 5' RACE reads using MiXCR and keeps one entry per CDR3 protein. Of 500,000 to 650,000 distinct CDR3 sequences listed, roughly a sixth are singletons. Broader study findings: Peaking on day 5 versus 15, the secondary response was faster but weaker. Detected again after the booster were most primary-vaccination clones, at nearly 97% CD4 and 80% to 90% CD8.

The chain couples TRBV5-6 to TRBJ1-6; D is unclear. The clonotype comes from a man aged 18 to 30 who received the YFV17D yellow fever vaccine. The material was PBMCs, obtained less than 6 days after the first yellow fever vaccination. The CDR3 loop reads CASSLAGDNSPLHF. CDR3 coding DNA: TGTGCCAGCAGTTTAGCGGGAGATAATTCACCCCTCCACTTT.